This TCR beta chain derives from a study of blood T cell repertoires in COVID-19. Profiling relied on immunoSEQ multiplex PCR, and the TCRdb table lists in-frame clones only, not all of them. The sample lists more than 300,000 clones, about nine tenths occurring once. Individuals drawn from under 30 US areas were roughly 18 to 95 years old. Each participant's cohort was designated according to participant-reported clinical history. The CDR3 sequence is 14 residues long. Looked up from germline, CDR1 is PRHDT and CDR2 is FYEKMQ (reference sequence). Trimming pared 5 bases from V and 4 bases from J, leaving 12 bases between.

The sample was PBMCs or T cells enriched from blood (not recorded which). The chain recombines TRBV13 with TRBJ2-1; D is possibly TRBD2 (6 bases). This receptor was obtained from a woman aged 35 to 49 who had been exposed to COVID-19. The DNA of the CDR3 is TGTGCCAGCAGCCCCCGGGGGACTTACAATGAGCAGTTCTTC. Its protein is CASSPRGTYNEQFF.